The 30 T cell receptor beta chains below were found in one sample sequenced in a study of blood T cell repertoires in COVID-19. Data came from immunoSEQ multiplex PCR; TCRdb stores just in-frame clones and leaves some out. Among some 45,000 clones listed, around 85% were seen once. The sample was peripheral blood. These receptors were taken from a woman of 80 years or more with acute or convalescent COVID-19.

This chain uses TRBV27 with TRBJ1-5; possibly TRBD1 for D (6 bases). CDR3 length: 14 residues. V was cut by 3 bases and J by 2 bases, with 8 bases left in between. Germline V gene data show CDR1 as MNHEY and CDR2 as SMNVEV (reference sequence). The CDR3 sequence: CASSFSGGNQPQHF. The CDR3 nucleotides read TGTGCCAGCAGTTTTTCAGGGGGCAATCAGCCCCAGCATTTT.

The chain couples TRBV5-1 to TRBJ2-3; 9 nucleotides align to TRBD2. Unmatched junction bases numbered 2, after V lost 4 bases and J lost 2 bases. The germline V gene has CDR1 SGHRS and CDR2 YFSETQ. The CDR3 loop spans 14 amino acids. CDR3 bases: TGCGCCAGCAGCGGCGGGAGGGCCACAGATACGCAGTATTTT. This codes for CASSGGRATDTQYF. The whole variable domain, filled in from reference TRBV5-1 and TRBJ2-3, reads KAGVTQTPRYLIKTRGQQVTLSCSPISGHRSVSWYQQTPGQGLQFLFEYFSETQRNKGNFPGRFSGRQFSNSRSEMNVSTLELGDSALYLCASSGGRATDTQYFGPGTRLTVL.

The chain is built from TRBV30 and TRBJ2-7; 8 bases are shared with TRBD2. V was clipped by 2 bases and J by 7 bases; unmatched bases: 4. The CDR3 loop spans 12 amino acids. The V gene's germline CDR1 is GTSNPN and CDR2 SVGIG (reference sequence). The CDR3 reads CAWSHPGGEQYF. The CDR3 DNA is TGTGCCTGGAGTCATCCGGGGGGGGAGCAGTACTTC.

The CDR3 reads CSVTGANYGYTF. The CDR3 DNA follows: TGCAGCGTGACAGGGGCTAACTATGGCTACACCTTC. The rearrangement joins TRBV29-1 to TRBJ1-2, with TRBD1 matching over 8 bases. Trimming removed 6 bases from V and 0 bases from J; junction bases left unmatched: 0. The germline gives CDR1 SQVTM, CDR2 ANQGSEA. There are 12 residues in the CDR3.

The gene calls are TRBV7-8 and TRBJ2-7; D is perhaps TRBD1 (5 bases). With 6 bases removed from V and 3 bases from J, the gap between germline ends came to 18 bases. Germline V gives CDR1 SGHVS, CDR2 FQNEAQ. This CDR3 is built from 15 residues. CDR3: CASSPTETANYEQYF. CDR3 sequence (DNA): TGTGCCAGCAGTCCCACGGAGACAGCTAACTACGAGCAGTACTTC.

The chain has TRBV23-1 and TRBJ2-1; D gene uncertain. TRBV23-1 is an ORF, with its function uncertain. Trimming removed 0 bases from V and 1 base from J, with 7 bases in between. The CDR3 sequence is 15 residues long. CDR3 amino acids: CASSQSGRSYNEQFF. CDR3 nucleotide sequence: TGCGCCAGCAGTCAATCGGGCAGGTCCTACAATGAGCAGTTCTTC.

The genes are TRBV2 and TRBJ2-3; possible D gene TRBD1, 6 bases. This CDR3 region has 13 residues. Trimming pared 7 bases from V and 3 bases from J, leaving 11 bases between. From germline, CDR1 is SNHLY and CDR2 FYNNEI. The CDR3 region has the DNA TGTGCCAGCACAGGGGACGAGACAGATACGCAGTATTTT. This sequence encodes CASTGDETDTQYF.

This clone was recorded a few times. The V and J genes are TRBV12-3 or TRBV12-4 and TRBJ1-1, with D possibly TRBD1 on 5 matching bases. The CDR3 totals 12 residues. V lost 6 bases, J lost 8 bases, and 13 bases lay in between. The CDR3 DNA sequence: TGTGCCAGCAGCCGGGGGGGAGGGGAAGCTTTCTTT. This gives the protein CASSRGGGEAFF.

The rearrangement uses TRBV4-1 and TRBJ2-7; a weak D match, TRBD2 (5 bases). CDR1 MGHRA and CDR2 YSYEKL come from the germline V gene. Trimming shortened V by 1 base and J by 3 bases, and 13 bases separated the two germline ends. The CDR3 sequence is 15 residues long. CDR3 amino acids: CASSQGGDYLYEQYF. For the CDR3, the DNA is TGCGCCAGCAGCCAAGGGGGAGATTACCTCTACGAGCAGTACTTC.

The CDR3 nucleotides are TGTGCCAGTAGTCAGGGGACAACCTCTAACTATGGCTACACCTTC. Translated: CASSQGTTSNYGYTF. The gene calls are TRBV19 and TRBJ1-2; D perhaps matches TRBD1 (6 bases). Trimming shortened V by 5 bases and J by 0 bases, and 13 bases separated the two germline ends. Per the germline V gene, CDR1 is LNHDA and CDR2 is SQIVND (reference sequence). The CDR3 sequence is 15 residues long.

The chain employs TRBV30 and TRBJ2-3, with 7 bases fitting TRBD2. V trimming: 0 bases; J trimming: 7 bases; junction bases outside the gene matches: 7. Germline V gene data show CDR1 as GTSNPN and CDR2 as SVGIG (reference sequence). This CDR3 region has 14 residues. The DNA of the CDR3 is TGTGCCTGGAGTGTAGGGAGGGGAAGGAATACGCAGTATTTT. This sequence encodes CAWSVGRGRNTQYF.

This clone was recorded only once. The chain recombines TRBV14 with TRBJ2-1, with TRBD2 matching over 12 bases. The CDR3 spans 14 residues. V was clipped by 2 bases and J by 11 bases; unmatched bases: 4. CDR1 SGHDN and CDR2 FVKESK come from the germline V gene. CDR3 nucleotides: TGTGCCAGCAGCCAATTCGGGACTAGCGGGCAGCAGTTCTTC. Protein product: CASSQFGTSGQQFF.

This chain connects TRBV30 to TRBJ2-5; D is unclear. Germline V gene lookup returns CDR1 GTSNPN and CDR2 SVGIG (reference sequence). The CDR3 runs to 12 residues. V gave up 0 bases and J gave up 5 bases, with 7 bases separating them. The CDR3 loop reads CAWSVMRETQYF. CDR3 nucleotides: TGTGCCTGGAGTGTAATGAGGGAGACCCAGTACTTC.

CDR3 amino acids: CASRPTGVNYGYTF. CDR3 sequence (DNA): TGTGCCAGCAGGCCAACAGGGGTTAACTATGGCTACACCTTC. J is TRBJ1-2 and V is TRBV28; 7 bases fit TRBD1. This CDR3 has 14 residues. With 6 bases clipped from V and 1 base from J, the junction kept 5 bases outside the gene matches. Germline CDR1 is MDHEN and CDR2 is SYDVKM.

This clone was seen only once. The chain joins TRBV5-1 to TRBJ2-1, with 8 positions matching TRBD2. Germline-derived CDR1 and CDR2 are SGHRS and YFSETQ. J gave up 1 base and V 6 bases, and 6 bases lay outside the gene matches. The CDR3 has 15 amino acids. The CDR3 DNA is TGCGCCAGCAACGAGGGGACTAGTTCCTACAATGAGCAGTTCTTC. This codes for CASNEGTSSYNEQFF.

CDR3 residues: CASSNQQGRGYGYTF. Here the CDR3 DNA reads TGTGCCAGCAGCAACCAACAGGGTAGGGGATATGGCTACACCTTC. The V call is TRBV7-9, the J call TRBJ1-2; D perhaps matches TRBD1 (6 bases). Deletions cut 5 bases from V and 5 bases from J, with 18 bases between. The CDR3 length is 15 residues. Germline V gives CDR1 SEHNR, CDR2 FQNEAQ (reference sequence). The whole variable domain, remainder taken from reference TRBV7-9 and TRBJ1-2, is DTGVSQNPRHKITKRGQNVTFRCDPISEHNRLYWYRQTLGQGPEFLTYFQNEAQLEKSRLLSDRFSAERPKGSFSTLEIQRTEQGDSAMYLCASSNQQGRGYGYTFGSGTRLTVV.

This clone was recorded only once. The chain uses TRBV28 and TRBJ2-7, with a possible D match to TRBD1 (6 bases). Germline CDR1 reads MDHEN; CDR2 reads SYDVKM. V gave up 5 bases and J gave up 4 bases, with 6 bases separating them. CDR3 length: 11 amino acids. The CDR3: CASSDRYEQYF. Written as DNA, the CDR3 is TGTGCCAGCAGTGACAGGTACGAGCAGTACTTC.

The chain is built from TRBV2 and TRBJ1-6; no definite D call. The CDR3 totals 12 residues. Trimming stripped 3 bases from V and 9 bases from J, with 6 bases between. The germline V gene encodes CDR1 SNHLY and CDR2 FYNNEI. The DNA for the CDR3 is TGTGCCAGCAGTGAGTCGGTTTCACCCCTCCACTTT. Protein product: CASSESVSPLHF.

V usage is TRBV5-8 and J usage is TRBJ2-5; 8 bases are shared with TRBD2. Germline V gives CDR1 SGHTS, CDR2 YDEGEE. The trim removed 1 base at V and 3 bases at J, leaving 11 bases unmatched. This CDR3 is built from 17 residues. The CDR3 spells CASSLSSGIGEEETQYF. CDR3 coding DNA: TGTGCCAGCAGCTTGAGTAGCGGGATAGGTGAGGAAGAGACCCAGTACTTC.

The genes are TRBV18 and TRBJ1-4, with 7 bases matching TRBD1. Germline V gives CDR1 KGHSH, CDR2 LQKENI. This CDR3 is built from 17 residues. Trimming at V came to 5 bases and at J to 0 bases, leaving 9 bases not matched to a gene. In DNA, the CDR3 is TGTGCCAGCTCATTTCGACAGGGATCTGCAACTAATGAAAAACTGTTTTTT. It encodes CASSFRQGSATNEKLFF.

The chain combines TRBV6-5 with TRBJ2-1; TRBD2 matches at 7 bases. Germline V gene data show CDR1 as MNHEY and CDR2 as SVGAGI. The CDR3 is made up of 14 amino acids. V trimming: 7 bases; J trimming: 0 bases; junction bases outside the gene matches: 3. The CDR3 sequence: CASKGGSSYNEQFF. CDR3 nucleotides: TGTGCCAGCAAAGGCGGGAGCTCCTACAATGAGCAGTTCTTC.

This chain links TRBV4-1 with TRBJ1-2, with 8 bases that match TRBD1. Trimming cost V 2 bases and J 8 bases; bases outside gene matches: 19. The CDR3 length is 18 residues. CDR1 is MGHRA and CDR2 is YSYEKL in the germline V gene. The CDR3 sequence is CASSQSVLSGTGFEGYTF. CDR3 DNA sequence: TGCGCCAGCAGCCAATCGGTCCTCTCCGGGACAGGATTCGAAGGCTACACCTTC.

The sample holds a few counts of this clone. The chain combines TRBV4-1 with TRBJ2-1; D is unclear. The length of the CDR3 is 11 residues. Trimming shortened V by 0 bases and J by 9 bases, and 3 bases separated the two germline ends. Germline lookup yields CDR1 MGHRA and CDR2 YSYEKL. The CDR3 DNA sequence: TGCGCCAGCAGCCAAGAGAGTGAGCAGTTCTTC. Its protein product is CASSQESEQFF.

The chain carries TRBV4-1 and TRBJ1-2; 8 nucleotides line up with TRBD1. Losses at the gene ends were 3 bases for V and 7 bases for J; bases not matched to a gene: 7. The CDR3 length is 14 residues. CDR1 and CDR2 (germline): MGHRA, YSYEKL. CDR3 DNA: TGCGCCAGCAGCCACGAACAGGGGGTATTTGGCTACACCTTC. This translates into CASSHEQGVFGYTF.

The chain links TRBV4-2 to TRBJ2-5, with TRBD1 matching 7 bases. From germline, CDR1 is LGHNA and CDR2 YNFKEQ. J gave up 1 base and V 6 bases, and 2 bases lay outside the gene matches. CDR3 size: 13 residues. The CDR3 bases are TGTGCCAGCAGTGGGACAGTCCAAGAGACCCAGTACTTC. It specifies CASSGTVQETQYF.

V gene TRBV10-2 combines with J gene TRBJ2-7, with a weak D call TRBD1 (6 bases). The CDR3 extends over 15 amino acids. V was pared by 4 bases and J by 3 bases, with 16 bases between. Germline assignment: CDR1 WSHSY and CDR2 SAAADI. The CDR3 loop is CASSVTGKTNYEQYF. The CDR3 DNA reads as TGCGCCAGCAGTGTTACAGGGAAAACCAACTACGAGCAGTACTTC.

CDR3 sequence reads: CASMPGGFGETQYF. CDR3 sequence (DNA): TGTGCCAGTATGCCGGGAGGTTTTGGAGAGACCCAGTACTTC. The rearrangement uses TRBV19 and TRBJ2-5; 7 bases fit TRBD2. CDR1 is LNHDA, CDR2 SQIVND, per germline (reference sequence). The CDR3 covers 14 residues. V dropped 7 bases and J dropped 4; count of bases not matched to a gene: 9.

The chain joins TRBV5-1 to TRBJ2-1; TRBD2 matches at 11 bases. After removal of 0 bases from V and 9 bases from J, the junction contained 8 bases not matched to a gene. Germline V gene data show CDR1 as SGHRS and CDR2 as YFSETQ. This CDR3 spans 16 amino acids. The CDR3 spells CASSLAPSGRQVEQFF. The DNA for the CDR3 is TGCGCCAGCAGCTTGGCCCCTAGCGGGAGGCAGGTTGAGCAGTTCTTC.

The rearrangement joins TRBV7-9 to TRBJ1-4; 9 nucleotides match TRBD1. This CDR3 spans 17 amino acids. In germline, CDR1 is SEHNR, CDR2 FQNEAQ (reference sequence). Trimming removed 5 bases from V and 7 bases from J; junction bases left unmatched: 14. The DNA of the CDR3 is TGTGCCAGCAGCACCCGACAGTGGGGACAGGGTCGTGAAAAACTGTTTTTT. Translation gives CASSTRQWGQGREKLFF.

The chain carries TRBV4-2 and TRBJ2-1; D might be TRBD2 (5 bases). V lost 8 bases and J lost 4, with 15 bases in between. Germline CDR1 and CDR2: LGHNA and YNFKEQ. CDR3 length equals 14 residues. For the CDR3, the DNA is TGTGCCAGCTCTTTAGCGCAGAAGTACAATGAGCAGTTCTTC. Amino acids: CASSLAQKYNEQFF.